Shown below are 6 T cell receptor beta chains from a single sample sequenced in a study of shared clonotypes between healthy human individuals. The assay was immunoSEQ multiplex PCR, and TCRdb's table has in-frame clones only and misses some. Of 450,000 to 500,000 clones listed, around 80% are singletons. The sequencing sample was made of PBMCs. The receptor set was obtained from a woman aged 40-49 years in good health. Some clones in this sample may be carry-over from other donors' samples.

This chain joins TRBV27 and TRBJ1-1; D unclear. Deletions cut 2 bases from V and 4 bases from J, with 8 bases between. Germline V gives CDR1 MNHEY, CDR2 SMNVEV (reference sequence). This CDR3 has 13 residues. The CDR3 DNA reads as TGTGCCAGCAGTTTAAGTCGAGGCACTGAAGCTTTCTTT. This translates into CASSLSRGTEAFF.

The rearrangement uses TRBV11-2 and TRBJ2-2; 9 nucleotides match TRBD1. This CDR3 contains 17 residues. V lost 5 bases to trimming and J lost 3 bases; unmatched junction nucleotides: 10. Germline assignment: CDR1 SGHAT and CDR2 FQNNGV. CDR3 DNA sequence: TGTGCCAGCAGCCCCCGAACGGGACAGGGCTACACCGGGGAGCTGTTTTTT. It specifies CASSPRTGQGYTGELFF.

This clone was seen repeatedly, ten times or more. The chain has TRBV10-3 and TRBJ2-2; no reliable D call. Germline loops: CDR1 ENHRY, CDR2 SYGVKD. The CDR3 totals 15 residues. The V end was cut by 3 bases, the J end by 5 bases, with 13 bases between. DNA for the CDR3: TGTGCCATCAGTGATCAGCGACTGAATACCGGGGAGCTGTTTTTT. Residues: CAISDQRLNTGELFF.

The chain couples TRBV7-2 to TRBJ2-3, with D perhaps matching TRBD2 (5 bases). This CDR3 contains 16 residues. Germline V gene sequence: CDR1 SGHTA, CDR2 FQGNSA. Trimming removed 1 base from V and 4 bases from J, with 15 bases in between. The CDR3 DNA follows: TGTGCCAGCAGCTTAGGGACTCCGATTGGGGCAGATACGCAGTATTTT. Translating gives CASSLGTPIGADTQYF.

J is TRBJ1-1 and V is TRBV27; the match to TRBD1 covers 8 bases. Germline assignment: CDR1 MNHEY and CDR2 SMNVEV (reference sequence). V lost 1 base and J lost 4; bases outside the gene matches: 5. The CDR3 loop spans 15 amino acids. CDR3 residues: CASSLWAGGLTEAFF. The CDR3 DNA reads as TGTGCCAGCAGTTTATGGGCAGGGGGCCTCACTGAAGCTTTCTTT.

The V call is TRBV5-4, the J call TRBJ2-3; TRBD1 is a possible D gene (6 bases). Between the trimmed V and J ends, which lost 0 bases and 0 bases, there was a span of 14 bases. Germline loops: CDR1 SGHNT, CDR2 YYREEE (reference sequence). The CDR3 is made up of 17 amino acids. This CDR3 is CASSLGAARGSTDTQYF. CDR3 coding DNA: TGTGCCAGCAGCTTGGGCGCGGCCAGGGGAAGCACAGATACGCAGTATTTT.